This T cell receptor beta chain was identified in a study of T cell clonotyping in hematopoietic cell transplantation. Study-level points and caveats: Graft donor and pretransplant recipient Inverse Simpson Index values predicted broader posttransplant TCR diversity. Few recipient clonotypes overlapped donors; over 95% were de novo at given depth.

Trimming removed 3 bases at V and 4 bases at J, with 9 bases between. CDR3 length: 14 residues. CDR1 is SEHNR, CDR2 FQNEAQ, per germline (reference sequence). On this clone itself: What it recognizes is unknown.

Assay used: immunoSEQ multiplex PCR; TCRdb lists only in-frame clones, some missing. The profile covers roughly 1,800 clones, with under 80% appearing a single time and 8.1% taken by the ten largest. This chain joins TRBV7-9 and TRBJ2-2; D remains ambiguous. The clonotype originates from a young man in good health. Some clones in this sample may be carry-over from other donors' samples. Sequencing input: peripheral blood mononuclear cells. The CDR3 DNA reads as TGTGCCAGCAGCTTGACCACCGGCACCGGGGAGCTGTTTTTT. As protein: CASSLTTGTGELFF.